The clone carrying this T cell receptor (beta chain) has at least ten counts. Germline values: CDR1 MDHEN, CDR2 SYDVKM. The ends were cut back, 3 bases at V and 6 bases at J, with 3 bases in the middle. This CDR3 region has 10 residues. Each CDR3 protein gets one entry after TCRdb re-called the 5' RACE reads with MiXCR. The table has 35,000 to 45,000 distinct CDR3 sequences, more than 20% seen once. Treg sorting used a CD4+CD25+CD127-/low gate. The rearrangement links TRBV28 to TRBJ2-7; D gene unclear. The sequenced sample consisted of Tregs sorted from a lymph node. The receptor was derived from a female donor with breast cancer. CDR3 sequence reads: CASSLVEQYF. CDR3 coding DNA: TGTGCCAGCAGTTTGGTCGAGCAGTACTTC.